The 9 T cell receptor beta chains presented below share a single source sample, sequenced in a study of cytomegalovirus exposure and HLA in healthy donors. PCR primers comprised 60 Vbeta and 13 Jbeta primers. Generated by immunoSEQ multiplex PCR, the TCRdb table keeps only in-frame clones and is missing some. This sample contains about 110,000 clones. The sequenced sample consisted of PBMCs. These receptors were taken from a man between 18 and 35 years old in good health and CMV-seronegative.

The gene calls are TRBV2 and TRBJ2-3, with 7 nucleotides matching TRBD2. Losses at the gene ends were 9 bases for V and 2 bases for J; bases not matched to a gene: 8. There are 14 residues in the CDR3. CDR1 SNHLY and CDR2 FYNNEI come from the germline V gene. CDR3 nucleotide sequence: TGTGCCAGTGGGGGGGGGACTATCACAGATACGCAGTATTTT. Its translation is CASGGGTITDTQYF.

On this clone itself: Other DNA sequences from this sample encode an identical CDR3 as well. The chain recombines TRBV5-1 with TRBJ2-5; D gene unclear. Looked up from germline, CDR1 is SGHRS and CDR2 is YFSETQ. The CDR3 runs 13 residues. The germline V and J ends were trimmed by 0 bases and 5 bases, with 8 bases remaining between them. CDR3 sequence: CASSLGGGETQYF. CDR3 bases: TGCGCCAGCAGCTTGGGAGGTGGGGAGACCCAGTACTTC.

V usage is TRBV28 and J usage is TRBJ1-1; possible D gene TRBD1, 6 bases. CDR3 length equals 15 residues. CDR1 is MDHEN, CDR2 SYDVKM, per germline. V lost 8 bases and J lost 4, with 20 bases in between. The CDR3 region is CASYPTQGQATEAFF. The CDR3 DNA sequence: TGTGCCAGCTATCCTACCCAGGGGCAGGCCACTGAAGCTTTCTTT.

This chain links TRBV7-6 with TRBJ2-2; 7 nucleotides agree with TRBD1. CDR3 length: 13 residues. J lost 5 bases, V lost 4 bases, and 1 base had no gene match. CDR1 and CDR2 (germline): SGHVS, FNYEAQ. CDR3 sequence reads: CASSSRGTGELFF. CDR3 nucleotide sequence: TGTGCCAGCAGCTCCAGGGGGACCGGGGAGCTGTTTTTT.

The gene calls are TRBV10-2 and TRBJ2-3; D perhaps matches TRBD2 (5 bases). V lost 3 bases and J lost 5, with 21 bases in between. Germline CDR1 is WSHSY and CDR2 is SAAADI. The CDR3 totals 17 residues. This chain's CDR3 is CASSDPRKQRSRDTQYF. CDR3 nucleotides: TGCGCCAGCAGTGACCCCCGGAAGCAGCGGTCGAGAGATACGCAGTATTTT.

To note about this clone: One junction end disagrees with the germline gene, perhaps due to a read error. V gene TRBV19 combines with J gene TRBJ2-3, with 8 bases lining up with TRBD1. This CDR3 has 14 amino acids. In germline, CDR1 is LNHDA, CDR2 SQIVND (reference sequence). This chain's CDR3 is CASGQGQSRDTQYF. The CDR3 region has the DNA TGTGCCAGCGGACAGGGCCAAAGCAGAGATACGCAGTATTTT.

In DNA, the CDR3 is TGTGCCAGCAGCTTAGATCTGGGTGGGCAGCGGGAGTCGGGTGAGCAGTTCTTC. Encoded protein: CASSLDLGGQRESGEQFF. V is TRBV11-2 and J is TRBJ2-1, with TRBD2 matching over 8 bases. Trimming removed 0 bases from V and 9 bases from J; junction bases left unmatched: 16. Germline CDR1 is SGHAT and CDR2 is FQNNGV. The CDR3 is 18 residues long. The variable domain in full, completed from reference TRBV11-2 and TRBJ2-1, reads EAGVAQSPRYKIIEKRQSVAFWCNPISGHATLYWYQQILGQGPKLLIQFQNNGVVDDSQLPKDRFSAERLKGVDSTLKIQPAKLEDSAVYLCASSLDLGGQRESGEQFFGPGTRLTVL.

CDR3 in DNA: TGTGCCAGCAGTGAAGATAGCGGGATTAACACCGGGGAGCTGTTTTTT. This codes for CASSEDSGINTGELFF. The chain is built from TRBV2 and TRBJ2-2; 8 nucleotides match TRBD2. V lost 1 base and J lost 2; bases outside the gene matches: 3. The CDR3 totals 16 residues. The germline gives CDR1 SNHLY, CDR2 FYNNEI.

The chain is built from TRBV7-9 and TRBJ2-7; 9 positions agree with TRBD2. Unmatched junction bases numbered 3, after V lost 3 bases and J lost 0 bases. Germline V CDR1 and CDR2: SEHNR, FQNEAQ (reference sequence). This CDR3 is 15 amino acids long. In DNA, the CDR3 is TGTGCCAGCAGCTTTGAGCGGGAGGCCTCCTACGAGCAGTACTTC. It specifies CASSFEREASYEQYF.